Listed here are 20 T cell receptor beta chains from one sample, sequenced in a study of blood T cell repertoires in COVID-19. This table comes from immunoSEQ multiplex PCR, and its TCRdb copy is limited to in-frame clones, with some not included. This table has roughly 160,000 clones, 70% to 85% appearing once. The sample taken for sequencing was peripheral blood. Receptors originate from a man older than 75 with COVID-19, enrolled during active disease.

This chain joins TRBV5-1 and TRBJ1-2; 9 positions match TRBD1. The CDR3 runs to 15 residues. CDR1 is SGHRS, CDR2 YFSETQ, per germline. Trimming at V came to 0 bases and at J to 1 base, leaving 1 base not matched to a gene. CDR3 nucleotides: TGCGCCAGCAGCTTGGGACAGGGGGTTAACTATGGCTACACCTTC. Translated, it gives CASSLGQGVNYGYTF. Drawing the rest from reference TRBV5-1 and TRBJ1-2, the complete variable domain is KAGVTQTPRYLIKTRGQQVTLSCSPISGHRSVSWYQQTPGQGLQFLFEYFSETQRNKGNFPGRFSGRQFSNSRSEMNVSTLELGDSALYLCASSLGQGVNYGYTFGSGTRLTVV.

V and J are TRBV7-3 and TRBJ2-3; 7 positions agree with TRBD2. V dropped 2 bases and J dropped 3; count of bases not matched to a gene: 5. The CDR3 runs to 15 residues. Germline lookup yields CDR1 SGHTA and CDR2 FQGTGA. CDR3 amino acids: CASSLSSGGTDTQYF. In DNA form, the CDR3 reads TGTGCCAGCAGCTTATCTAGCGGAGGAACAGATACGCAGTATTTT.

In DNA, the CDR3 is TGTGCCAGCAGTGACTCGAACCAGGGTAAAGCTTTCTTT. This encodes CASSDSNQGKAFF. The chain is built from TRBV6-4 and TRBJ1-1, with D perhaps matching TRBD1 (5 bases). Germline values: CDR1 MRHNA, CDR2 SNTAGT. V shed 0 bases and J shed 9 bases, with 11 bases lying between them. This CDR3 has 13 amino acids.

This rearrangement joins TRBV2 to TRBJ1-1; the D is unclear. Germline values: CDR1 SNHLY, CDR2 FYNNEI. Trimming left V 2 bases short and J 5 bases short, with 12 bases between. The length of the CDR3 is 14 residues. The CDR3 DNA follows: TGTGCCAGCAGTGAAAGGCCAGGCGGGACTGAAGCTTTCTTT. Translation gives CASSERPGGTEAFF.

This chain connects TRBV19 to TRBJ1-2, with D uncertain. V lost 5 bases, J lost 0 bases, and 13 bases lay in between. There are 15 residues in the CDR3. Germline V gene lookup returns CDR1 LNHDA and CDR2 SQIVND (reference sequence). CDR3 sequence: CASSLRGTANYGYTF. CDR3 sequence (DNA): TGTGCCAGTAGTCTCCGGGGAACCGCTAACTATGGCTACACCTTC.

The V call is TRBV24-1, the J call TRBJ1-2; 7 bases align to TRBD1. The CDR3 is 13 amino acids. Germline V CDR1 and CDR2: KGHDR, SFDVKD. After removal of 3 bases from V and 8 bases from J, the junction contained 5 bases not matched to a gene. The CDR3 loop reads CATSDPRTGGYTF. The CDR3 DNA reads TGTGCCACCAGTGATCCCCGGACAGGAGGCTACACCTTC.

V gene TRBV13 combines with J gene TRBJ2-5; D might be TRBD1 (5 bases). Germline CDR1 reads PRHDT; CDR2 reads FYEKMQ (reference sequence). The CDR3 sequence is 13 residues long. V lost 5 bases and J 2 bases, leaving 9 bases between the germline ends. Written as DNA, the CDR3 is TGTGCCAGCAGCCGCGACAGACAAGAGACCCAGTACTTC. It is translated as CASSRDRQETQYF.

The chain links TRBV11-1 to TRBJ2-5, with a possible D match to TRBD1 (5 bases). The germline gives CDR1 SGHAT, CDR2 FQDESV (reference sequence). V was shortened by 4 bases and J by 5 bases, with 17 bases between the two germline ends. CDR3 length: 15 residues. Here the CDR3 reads CASSSSRATGETQYF. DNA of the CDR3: TGTGCCAGCAGCTCGTCCAGGGCCACCGGGGAGACCCAGTACTTC.

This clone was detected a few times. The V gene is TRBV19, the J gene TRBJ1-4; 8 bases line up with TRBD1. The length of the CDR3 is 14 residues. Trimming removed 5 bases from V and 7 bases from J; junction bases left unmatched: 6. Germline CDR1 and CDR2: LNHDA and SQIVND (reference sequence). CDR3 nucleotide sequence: TGTGCCAGTAGTCCAGGGGGCCTGGGTGAAAAACTGTTTTTT. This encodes CASSPGGLGEKLFF.

The CDR3 nucleotides read TGCAGCGTTGACTCCGGGGGTAGCACAGATACGCAGTATTTT. Translated, it gives CSVDSGGSTDTQYF. The chain joins TRBV29-1 to TRBJ2-3, with D perhaps TRBD2 (6 bases). CDR3 length equals 14 residues. Between the trimmed V and J ends, which lost 3 bases and 0 bases, there was a span of 10 bases. Germline V gene lookup returns CDR1 SQVTM and CDR2 ANQGSEA.

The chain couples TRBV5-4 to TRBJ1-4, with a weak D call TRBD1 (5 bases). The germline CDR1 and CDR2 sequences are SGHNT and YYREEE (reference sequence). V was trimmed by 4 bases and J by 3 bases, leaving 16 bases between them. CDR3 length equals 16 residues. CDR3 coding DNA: TGTGCCAGCAGCCGAAAAACAGGTCAAGCTAATGAAAAACTGTTTTTT. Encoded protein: CASSRKTGQANEKLFF.

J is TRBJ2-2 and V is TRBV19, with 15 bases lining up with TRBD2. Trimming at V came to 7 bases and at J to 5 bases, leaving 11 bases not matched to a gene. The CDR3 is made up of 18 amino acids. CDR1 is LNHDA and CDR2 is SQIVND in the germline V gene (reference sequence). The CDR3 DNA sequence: TGTGCCAGTACCACCAGGACTAGCGGGGGGGCCCGTACCGGGGAGCTGTTTTTT. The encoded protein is CASTTRTSGGARTGELFF.

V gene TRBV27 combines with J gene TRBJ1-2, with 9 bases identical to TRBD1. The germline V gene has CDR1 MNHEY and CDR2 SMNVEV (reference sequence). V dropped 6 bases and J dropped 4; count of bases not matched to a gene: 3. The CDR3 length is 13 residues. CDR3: CASRTGGSYGYTF. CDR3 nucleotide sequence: TGTGCCAGCAGGACAGGGGGAAGCTATGGCTACACCTTC.

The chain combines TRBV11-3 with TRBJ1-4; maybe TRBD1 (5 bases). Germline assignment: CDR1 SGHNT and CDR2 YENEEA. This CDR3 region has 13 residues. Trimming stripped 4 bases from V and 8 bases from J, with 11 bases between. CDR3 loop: CASSSGGSEKLFF. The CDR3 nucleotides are TGTGCCAGCAGCTCCGGGGGTTCAGAAAAACTGTTTTTT.

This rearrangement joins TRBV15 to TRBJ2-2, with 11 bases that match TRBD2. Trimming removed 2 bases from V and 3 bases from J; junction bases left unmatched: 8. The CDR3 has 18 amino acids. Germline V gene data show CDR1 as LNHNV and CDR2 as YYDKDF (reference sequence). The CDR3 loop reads CATSRYPPSGGYTGELFF. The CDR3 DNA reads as TGTGCCACCAGCAGATACCCTCCTAGCGGGGGGTACACCGGGGAGCTGTTTTTT.

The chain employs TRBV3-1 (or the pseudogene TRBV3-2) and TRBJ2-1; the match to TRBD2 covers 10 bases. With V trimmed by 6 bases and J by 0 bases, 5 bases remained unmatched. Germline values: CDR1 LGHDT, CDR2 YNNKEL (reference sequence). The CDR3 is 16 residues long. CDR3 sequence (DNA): TGTGCCAGCAGTCCACTAGCGGGGTCCTCCTACAATGAGCAGTTCTTC. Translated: CASSPLAGSSYNEQFF.

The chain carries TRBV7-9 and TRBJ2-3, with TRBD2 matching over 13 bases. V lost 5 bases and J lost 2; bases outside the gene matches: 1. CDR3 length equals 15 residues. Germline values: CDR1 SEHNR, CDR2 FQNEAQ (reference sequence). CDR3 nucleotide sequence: TGTGCCAGCAGCGGGACTAGCGGGGTCACAGATACGCAGTATTTT. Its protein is CASSGTSGVTDTQYF.

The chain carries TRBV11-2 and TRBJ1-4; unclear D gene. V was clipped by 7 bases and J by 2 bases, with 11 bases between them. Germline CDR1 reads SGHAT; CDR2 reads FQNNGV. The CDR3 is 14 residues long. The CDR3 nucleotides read TGTGCCAGCAAGTTTTCGGAGACTAATGAAAAACTGTTTTTT. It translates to CASKFSETNEKLFF.

The CDR3: CASNQGGTGELFF. The CDR3 DNA sequence: TGTGCCTCAAACCAGGGAGGCACCGGGGAGCTGTTTTTT. The chain links TRBV6-5 to TRBJ2-2, with a possible D match to TRBD2 (6 bases). CDR1 is MNHEY, CDR2 SVGAGI, per germline. This CDR3 has 13 residues. The V end was cut by 11 bases, the J end by 4 bases, with 14 bases between.

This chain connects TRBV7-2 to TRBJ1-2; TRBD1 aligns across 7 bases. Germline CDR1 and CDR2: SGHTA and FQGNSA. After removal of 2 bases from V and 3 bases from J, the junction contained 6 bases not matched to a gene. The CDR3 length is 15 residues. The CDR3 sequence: CASSLPDRRHYGYTF. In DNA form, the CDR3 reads TGTGCCAGCAGCTTACCGGACAGGAGACACTATGGCTACACCTTC.